A selection of T cell receptor beta chains follows, all from one sample in a study of control samples from healthy donors and cancer patients. The data were produced by immunoSEQ multiplex PCR, yet TCRdb's version contains in-frame clones alone and is incomplete. The sample holds around 80,000 clones; about 89% are singletons and the top ten take around 20%. The sample consisted of blood. Receptors originate from a man in his fifties in good health. Both conserved end residues are part of each CDR3. The D gene is left open where the match is weak. A row's size may be missing; if present it is once, few, many or a size class.

TRBV3-1/TRBV3-2	TRBJ1-3	-	-	CASSLLVRPGALGGNTIYF	TGTGCCAGCAGCCTTTTGGTACGACCGGGAGCCTTAGGAGGGAACACCATATATTTT
TRBV7-2	TRBJ2-6	-	-	CASSLGVQLGANVLTF	TGTGCCAGCAGCTTGGGGGTTCAGCTTGGGGCCAACGTCCTGACTTTC
TRBV6-6	TRBJ2-2	-	-	CASSSSNTGELFF	TGTGCCAGCAGTTCTAGCAACACCGGGGAGCTGTTTTTT
TRBV7-2	TRBJ1-2	-	TRBD1	CASSSNSRDRGGYGYTF	TGTGCCAGCAGCTCCAACTCCCGGGACAGGGGAGGCTATGGCTACACCTTC
TRBV5-6	TRBJ2-7	-	TRBD2	CASTLAGFSYEQYF	TGTGCCAGTACCCTAGCGGGATTTTCCTACGAGCAGTACTTC
TRBV11-3	TRBJ1-2	-	-	CASSLDPANYGYTF	TGTGCCAGCAGCTTAGATCCGGCTAACTATGGCTACACCTTC
TRBV10-1	TRBJ2-3	-	TRBD2	CASSTLAGLKADTQYF	TGCGCCAGCAGTACCCTAGCGGGACTTAAGGCAGATACGCAGTATTTT
TRBV4-3	TRBJ2-4	-	TRBD2	CASSQVTGAGGREAKNIQYF	TGCGCCAGCAGCCAAGTTACGGGAGCGGGGGGGCGTGAAGCCAAAAACATTCAGTACTTC
TRBV7-9	TRBJ1-5	-	TRBD1	CASSRGQGGRPQHF	TGTGCCAGCAGCCGAGGACAGGGGGGAAGGCCCCAGCATTTT
TRBV6-6	TRBJ1-5	-	-	CASSSGVGNQPQHF	TGTGCCAGCAGTTCAGGGGTAGGCAATCAGCCCCAGCATTTT
TRBV3-1/TRBV3-2	TRBJ1-3	once	-	CASSQAEGNTIYF	TGTGCCAGCAGCCAAGCAGAAGGAAACACCATATATTTT
TRBV5-6	TRBJ1-1	-	TRBD1	CASSSGQIYTEAFF	TGTGCCAGCAGCTCGGGACAGATCTACACTGAAGCTTTCTTT
TRBV19	TRBJ1-4	-	-	CASSTEEKLFF	TGTGCCAGTAGTACGGAGGAAAAACTGTTTTTT
TRBV2	TRBJ2-3	-	-	CASSGGPEPGVGGGALGDTQYF	TGTGCCAGCTCTGGGGGCCCCGAACCGGGAGTTGGAGGGGGGGCTCTCGGAGATACGCAGTATTTT
TRBV20-1	TRBJ1-1	-	TRBD1	CSQDRYGVAFF	TGCAGCCAGGACAGGTACGGTGTGGCTTTCTTT
TRBV4-3	TRBJ1-2	-	-	CASSQARRLVGYTF	TGCGCCAGCAGCCAAGCCCGAAGACTAGTCGGCTACACCTTC
TRBV3-1/TRBV3-2	TRBJ2-5	-	-	CASSQGGAGETQYF	TGTGCCAGCAGCCAAGGGGGGGCTGGAGAGACCCAGTACTTC
TRBV5-1	TRBJ2-6	-	TRBD1	CASSLDFRGRATGANVLTF	TGCGCCAGCAGCTTAGATTTCAGGGGGCGCGCAACTGGGGCCAACGTCCTGACTTTC
TRBV3-1/TRBV3-2	TRBJ1-2	-	-	CASSQSLSYGYTF	TGTGCCAGCAGCCAAAGTCTCTCTTATGGCTACACCTTC
TRBV4-2	TRBJ1-1	-	TRBD1	CASSQKGSTGDTEAFF	TGTGCCAGCAGCCAAAAAGGGTCGACAGGGGACACTGAAGCTTTCTTT
TRBV2	TRBJ1-1	-	TRBD1	CASSRDSLGAFF	TGTGCCAGCAGTAGGGACAGCCTCGGGGCTTTCTTT
TRBV5-1	TRBJ1-2	-	-	CASTVGGRTSGYTF	TGCGCCAGCACCGTGGGGGGGAGGACGTCCGGCTACACCTTC
TRBV4-3	TRBJ2-3	-	-	CASSQDREDTQYF	TGCGCCAGCAGCCAAGATCGAGAGGATACGCAGTATTTT
TRBV15	TRBJ1-5	few	TRBD1	CATSRDPGTGGGQPQHF	TGTGCCACCAGCAGAGATCCCGGGACAGGGGGAGGCCAGCCCCAGCATTTT
TRBV5-4	TRBJ2-2	-	-	CASSLGWSNTGELFF	TGTGCCAGCAGCTTGGGGTGGTCGAACACCGGGGAGCTGTTTTTT
TRBV12-3/TRBV12-4	TRBJ1-5	few	TRBD1	CASSFDRGPQHF	TGTGCCAGCAGTTTCGACAGGGGGCCCCAGCATTTT
TRBV7-9	TRBJ1-6	once	-	CASSPRDNDNSPLHF	TGTGCCAGCAGCCCACGGGACAACGATAATTCACCCCTCCACTTT
TRBV5-8	TRBJ2-7	few	TRBD1	CASGQGGSYEQYF	TGTGCCAGCGGACAGGGTGGTTCCTACGAGCAGTACTTC
TRBV4-1	TRBJ2-5	-	-	CASSQETGWETQYF	TGCGCCAGCAGCCAAGAGACGGGATGGGAGACCCAGTACTTC
TRBV10-1	TRBJ1-3	-	-	CASSEFSSGNTIYF	TGCGCCAGCAGTGAATTCAGCTCTGGAAACACCATATATTTT
TRBV7-7	TRBJ2-3	-	TRBD2	CASSLVEGGALVDTQYF	TGTGCTAGCAGCTTAGTTGAGGGAGGGGCTCTTGTAGATACGCAGTATTTT
TRBV27	TRBJ2-3	-	-	CASSLYGGVPDTQYF	TGTGCCAGCAGTTTATATGGGGGAGTCCCAGATACGCAGTATTTT
TRBV29-1	TRBJ2-2	few	TRBD1	CSARTTGDSTGELFF	TGCAGCGCACGCACGACAGGGGACTCCACCGGGGAGCTGTTTTTT
TRBV5-1	TRBJ2-3	-	TRBD1	CASSGWTGGLTDTQYF	TGCGCCAGCAGCGGATGGACAGGGGGCTTAACAGATACGCAGTATTTT
TRBV19	TRBJ1-6	-	TRBD1	CASRRDSYNSPLHF	TGTGCCAGTCGCCGGGACAGCTATAATTCACCCCTCCACTTT
TRBV12-3/TRBV12-4	TRBJ1-2	-	TRBD1	CASSSTGDYGYTF	TGTGCCAGCAGCTCGACAGGGGACTATGGCTACACCTTC
TRBV18	TRBJ1-6	once	-	CASSPSQVNYNSPLHF	TGTGCCAGCTCACCGTCACAGGTTAACTATAATTCACCCCTCCACTTT
TRBV10-1	TRBJ2-1	-	TRBD1	CASSEYPGTGFYNEQFF	TGCGCCAGCAGTGAGTATCCCGGGACAGGGTTCTACAATGAGCAGTTCTTC
TRBV4-3	TRBJ1-1	-	-	CASSQERGAEAFF	TGCGCCAGCAGCCAAGAAAGGGGGGCTGAAGCTTTCTTT
TRBV6-5	TRBJ1-6	few	-	CASSYWGQTNSPLHF	TGTGCCAGCAGTTACTGGGGGCAGACCAATTCACCCCTCCACTTT
TRBV7-9	TRBJ1-1	-	-	CASSLESEAFF	TGTGCCAGCAGCTTAGAGTCAGAAGCTTTCTTT
TRBV2	TRBJ1-5	-	TRBD1	CASSEAGNRGMGQPQHF	TGTGCCAGCAGTGAAGCGGGGAACAGGGGTATGGGACAGCCCCAGCATTTT
TRBV7-2	TRBJ2-2	-	-	CASSLTRGNTGELFF	TGTGCCAGCAGCTTAACCAGGGGCAACACCGGGGAGCTGTTTTTT
TRBV4-2	TRBJ2-1	-	TRBD2	CASSQDWTSGSVSYNEQFF	TGTGCCAGCAGCCAAGATTGGACTAGCGGGAGCGTCTCCTACAATGAGCAGTTCTTC
TRBV5-6	TRBJ1-2	-	-	CASSFQGTYYGYTF	TGTGCCAGCAGCTTTCAGGGAACCTACTATGGCTACACCTTC
TRBV11-3	TRBJ1-1	-	-	CASSHSGAGTEAFF	TGTGCCAGCAGCCACTCGGGCGCCGGCACTGAAGCTTTCTTT
TRBV10-2	TRBJ1-4	-	-	CASSEWGAAGEKLFF	TGCGCCAGCAGTGAGTGGGGGGCGGCGGGTGAAAAACTGTTTTTT
TRBV7-2	TRBJ2-7	once	TRBD2	CASSHGLAGGQHEQYF	TGTGCCAGCAGCCATGGACTAGCGGGAGGGCAGCACGAGCAGTACTTC
TRBV7-6	TRBJ1-1	-	TRBD1	CASSSLGTGPNTEAFF	TGTGCCAGCAGCTCCCTCGGGACAGGGCCGAACACTGAAGCTTTCTTT
TRBV5-1	TRBJ1-1	-	-	CASSLSTNTEAFF	TGCGCCAGCAGCTTGAGTACGAACACTGAAGCTTTCTTT
TRBV23-1	TRBJ2-3	-	-	CASSQFGCTQYF	TGCGCCAGCAGTCAATTTGGGTGTACGCAGTATTTT
TRBV24-1	TRBJ2-3	-	TRBD1	CATSDVRDRGPPDTQYF	TGTGCCACCAGTGACGTTCGGGACAGGGGCCCCCCGGATACGCAGTATTTT